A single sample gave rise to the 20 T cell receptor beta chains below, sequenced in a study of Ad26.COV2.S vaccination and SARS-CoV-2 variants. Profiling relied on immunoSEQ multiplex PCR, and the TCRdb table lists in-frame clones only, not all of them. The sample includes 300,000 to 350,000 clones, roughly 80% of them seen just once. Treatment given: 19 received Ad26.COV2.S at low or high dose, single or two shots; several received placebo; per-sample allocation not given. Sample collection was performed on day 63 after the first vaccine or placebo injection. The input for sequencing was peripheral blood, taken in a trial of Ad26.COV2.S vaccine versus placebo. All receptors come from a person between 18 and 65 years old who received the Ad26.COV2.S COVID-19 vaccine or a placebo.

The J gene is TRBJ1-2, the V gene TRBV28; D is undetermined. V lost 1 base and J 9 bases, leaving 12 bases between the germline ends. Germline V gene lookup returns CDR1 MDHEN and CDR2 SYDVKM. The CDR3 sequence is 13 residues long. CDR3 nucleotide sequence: TGTGCCAGCAGTTTATCCCCCCTTAATCGCTACACCTTC. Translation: CASSLSPLNRYTF.

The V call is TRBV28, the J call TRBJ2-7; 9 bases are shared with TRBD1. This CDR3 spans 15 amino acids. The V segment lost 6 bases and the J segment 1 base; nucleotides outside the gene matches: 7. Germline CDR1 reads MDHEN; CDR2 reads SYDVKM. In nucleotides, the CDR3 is TGTGCCAGCAGACGACAGGGGGTTCTGTCCTACGAGCAGTACTTC. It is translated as CASRRQGVLSYEQYF.

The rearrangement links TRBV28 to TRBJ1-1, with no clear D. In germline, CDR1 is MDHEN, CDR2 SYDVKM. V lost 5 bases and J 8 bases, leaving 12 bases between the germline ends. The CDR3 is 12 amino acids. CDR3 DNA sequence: TGTGCCAGCAGTCCGCGACCCGGGGAAGCTTTCTTT. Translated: CASSPRPGEAFF.

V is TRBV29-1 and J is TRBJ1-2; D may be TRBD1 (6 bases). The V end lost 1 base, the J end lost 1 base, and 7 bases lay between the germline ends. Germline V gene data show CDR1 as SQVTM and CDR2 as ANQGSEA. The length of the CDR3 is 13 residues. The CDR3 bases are TGCAGCGTTGAAGGGACAGTTAACTATGGCTACACCTTC. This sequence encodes CSVEGTVNYGYTF.

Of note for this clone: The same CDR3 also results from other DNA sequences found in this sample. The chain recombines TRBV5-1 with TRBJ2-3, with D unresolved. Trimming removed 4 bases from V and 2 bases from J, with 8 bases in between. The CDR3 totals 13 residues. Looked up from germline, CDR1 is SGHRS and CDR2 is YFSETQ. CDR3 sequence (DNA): TGCGCCAGCAGCCCGGATAACACAGATACGCAGTATTTT. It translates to CASSPDNTDTQYF. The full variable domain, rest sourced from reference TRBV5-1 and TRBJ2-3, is KAGVTQTPRYLIKTRGQQVTLSCSPISGHRSVSWYQQTPGQGLQFLFEYFSETQRNKGNFPGRFSGRQFSNSRSEMNVSTLELGDSALYLCASSPDNTDTQYFGPGTRLTVL.

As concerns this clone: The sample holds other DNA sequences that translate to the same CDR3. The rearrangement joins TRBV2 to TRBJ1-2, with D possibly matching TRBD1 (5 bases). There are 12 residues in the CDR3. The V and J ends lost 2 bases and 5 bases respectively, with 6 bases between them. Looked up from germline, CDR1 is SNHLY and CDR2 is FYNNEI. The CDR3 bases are TGTGCCAGCAGTGAACGGGGGTATGGCTACACCTTC. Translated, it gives CASSERGYGYTF.

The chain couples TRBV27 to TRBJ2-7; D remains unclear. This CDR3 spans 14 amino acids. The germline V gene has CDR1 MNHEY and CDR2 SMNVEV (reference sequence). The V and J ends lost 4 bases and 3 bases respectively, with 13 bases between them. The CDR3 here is CASSWRQENYEQYF. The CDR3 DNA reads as TGTGCCAGCAGTTGGCGGCAGGAGAACTACGAGCAGTACTTC.

This CDR3 is CASSLDRQLYEQYF. The CDR3, as DNA: TGCGCCAGCAGCTTGGATCGACAGTTGTACGAGCAGTACTTC. J is TRBJ2-7 and V is TRBV5-1; D perhaps matches TRBD1 (5 bases). V lost 0 bases, J lost 4 bases, and 11 bases lay in between. Germline V gene lookup returns CDR1 SGHRS and CDR2 YFSETQ. The CDR3 contains 14 residues.

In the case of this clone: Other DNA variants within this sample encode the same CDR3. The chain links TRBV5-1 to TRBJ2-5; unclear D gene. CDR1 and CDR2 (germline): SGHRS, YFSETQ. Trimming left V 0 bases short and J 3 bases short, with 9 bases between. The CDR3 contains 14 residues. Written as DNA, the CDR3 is TGCGCCAGCAGCTTGGCCTCGGCGGAAGAGACCCAGTACTTC. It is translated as CASSLASAEETQYF.

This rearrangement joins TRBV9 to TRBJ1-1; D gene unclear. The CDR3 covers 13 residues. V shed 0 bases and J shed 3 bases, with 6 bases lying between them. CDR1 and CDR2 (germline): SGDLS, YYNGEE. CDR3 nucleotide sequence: TGTGCCAGCAGCGTAGAAGTCTACACTGAAGCTTTCTTT. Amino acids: CASSVEVYTEAFF. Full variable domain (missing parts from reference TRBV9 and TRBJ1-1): DSGVTQTPKHLITATGQRVTLRCSPRSGDLSVYWYQQSLDQGLQFLIQYYNGEERAKGNILERFSAQQFPDLHSELNLSSLELGDSALYFCASSVEVYTEAFFGQGTRLTVV.

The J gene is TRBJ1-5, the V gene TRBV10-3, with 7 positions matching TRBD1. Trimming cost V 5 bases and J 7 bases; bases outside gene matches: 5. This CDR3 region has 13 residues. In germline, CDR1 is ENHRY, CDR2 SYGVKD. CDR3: CAISYGGGQPQHF. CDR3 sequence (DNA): TGTGCCATCAGTTACGGAGGGGGCCAGCCCCAGCATTTT.

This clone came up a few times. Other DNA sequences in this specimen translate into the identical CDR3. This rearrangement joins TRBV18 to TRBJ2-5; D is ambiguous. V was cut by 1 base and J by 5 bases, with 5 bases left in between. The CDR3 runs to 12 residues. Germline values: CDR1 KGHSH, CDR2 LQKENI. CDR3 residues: CASSPRGETQYF. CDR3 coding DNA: TGTGCCAGCTCACCACGTGGGGAGACCCAGTACTTC.

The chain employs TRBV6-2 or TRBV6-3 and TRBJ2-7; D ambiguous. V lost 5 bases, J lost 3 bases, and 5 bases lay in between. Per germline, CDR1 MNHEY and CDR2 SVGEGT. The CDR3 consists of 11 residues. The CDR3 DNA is TGTGCCAGCAGTATATACTACGAGCAGTACTTC. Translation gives CASSIYYEQYF.

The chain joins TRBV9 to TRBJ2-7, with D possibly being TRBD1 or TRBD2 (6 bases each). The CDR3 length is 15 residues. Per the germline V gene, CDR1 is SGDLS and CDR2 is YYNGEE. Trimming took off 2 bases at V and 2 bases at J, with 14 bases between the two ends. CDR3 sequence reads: CASSVLGGSPYEQYF. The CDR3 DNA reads TGTGCCAGCAGCGTTTTGGGGGGCTCCCCCTACGAGCAGTACTTC.

DNA of the CDR3: TGTGCCAGCAGCCCGGGACTAGCGACTCTTTACGAGCAGTACTTC. It encodes CASSPGLATLYEQYF. V gene TRBV5-4 combines with J gene TRBJ2-7; 10 bases align to TRBD2. CDR1 is SGHNT and CDR2 is YYREEE in the germline V gene (reference sequence). The CDR3 sequence is 15 residues long. Trimming took 4 bases from V and 4 from J; bases not matched to a gene: 8.

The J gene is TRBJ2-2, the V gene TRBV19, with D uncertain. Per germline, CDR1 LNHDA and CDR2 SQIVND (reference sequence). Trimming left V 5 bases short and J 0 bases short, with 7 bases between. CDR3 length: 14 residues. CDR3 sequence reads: CASSGVANTGELFF. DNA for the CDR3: TGTGCCAGTAGTGGGGTCGCGAACACCGGGGAGCTGTTTTTT.

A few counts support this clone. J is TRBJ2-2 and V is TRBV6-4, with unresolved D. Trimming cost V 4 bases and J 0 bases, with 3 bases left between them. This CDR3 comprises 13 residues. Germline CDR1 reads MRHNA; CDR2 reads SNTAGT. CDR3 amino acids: CASSASNTGELFF. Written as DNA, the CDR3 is TGTGCCAGCAGTGCTTCGAACACCGGGGAGCTGTTTTTT.

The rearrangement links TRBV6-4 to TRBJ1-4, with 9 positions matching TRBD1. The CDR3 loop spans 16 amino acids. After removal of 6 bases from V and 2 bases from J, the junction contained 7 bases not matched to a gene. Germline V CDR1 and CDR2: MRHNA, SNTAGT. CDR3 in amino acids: CASRRDRVATNEKLFF. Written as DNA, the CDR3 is TGTGCCAGCAGAAGGGACAGGGTCGCTACTAATGAAAAACTGTTTTTT.

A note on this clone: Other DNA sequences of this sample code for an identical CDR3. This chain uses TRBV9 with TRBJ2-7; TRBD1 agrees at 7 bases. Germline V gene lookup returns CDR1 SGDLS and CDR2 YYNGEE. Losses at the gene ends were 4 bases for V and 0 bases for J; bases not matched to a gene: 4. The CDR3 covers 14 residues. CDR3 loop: CASSLGQSSYEQYF. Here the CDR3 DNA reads TGTGCCAGCAGCTTGGGACAGAGCTCCTACGAGCAGTACTTC.

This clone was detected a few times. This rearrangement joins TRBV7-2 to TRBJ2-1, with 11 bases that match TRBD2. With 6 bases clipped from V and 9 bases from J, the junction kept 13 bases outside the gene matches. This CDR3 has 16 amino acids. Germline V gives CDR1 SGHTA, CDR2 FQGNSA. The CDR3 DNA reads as TGTGCCAGCAGACGTCCGGTAGCGGGGGGGCCTAGTGAGCAGTTCTTC. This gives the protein CASRRPVAGGPSEQFF.